This is a list of T cell receptor beta chains from one sample in a study of T cell responses to AZD1222 COVID-19 vaccine. The table came from immunoSEQ multiplex PCR; TCRdb's copy has only in-frame clones and leaves some out. The sample records roughly 180,000 clones, 75% to 95% being singletons. The specimen was peripheral blood, collected on day 0 of AZD1222 vaccination. The receptors here all came from an adult in good health. Each CDR3 is given with its conserved first and last residue. D genes are given only for firm matches. Rows give clone size only sometimes, using once, few, many, or a class for an expanded clone.

cdr3_nt cdr3_aa j_call clone_size d_call v_call
TGTGCCAGCAAAGACCGGGACAACACTGAAGCTTTCTTT CASKDRDNTEAFF TRBJ1-1 NA NA TRBV7-2
TGTGCCAGCAGCCCGACTAGCGGGGGGGCTAAGACCCAGTACTTC CASSPTSGGAKTQYF TRBJ2-5 NA TRBD2 TRBV2
TGTGCCAGCACGGCGGCCAGCTCCTACGAGCAGTACTTC CASTAASSYEQYF TRBJ2-7 NA NA TRBV7-6
TGTGCCAGCAGCGTAGCGCCTCGCTCTGGGGCCAACGTCCTGACTTTC CASSVAPRSGANVLTF TRBJ2-6 NA NA TRBV9
TGTGCCAGCAGCCTAGAGGGAGGGCGCGGCTACACCTTC CASSLEGGRGYTF TRBJ1-2 NA NA TRBV4-2
TGTGCCAGCAGTTACTCGGCGGGCCATAACTATGGCTACACCTTC CASSYSAGHNYGYTF TRBJ1-2 NA NA TRBV6-2/TRBV6-3
TGTGCCATCAGTCCCGATAGCGGGGCCCAAAACTACGAGCAGTACTTC CAISPDSGAQNYEQYF TRBJ2-7 NA TRBD2 TRBV10-3
TGCGCCAGCAGCCCTGGGTCGGGGCTATACGAGCAGTACTTC CASSPGSGLYEQYF TRBJ2-7 NA NA TRBV5-1
TGTGCCAGTAGTATAGATAAAGAGACCCAGTACTTC CASSIDKETQYF TRBJ2-5 NA NA TRBV19
TGTGCCAGCAGCTCAGGGACAGTCTTGAACACTGAAGCTTTCTTT CASSSGTVLNTEAFF TRBJ1-1 NA TRBD1 TRBV5-4
TGTGCCAGCAGCTTGGGGGACAGGTCCTACAATGAGCAGTTCTTC CASSLGDRSYNEQFF TRBJ2-1 NA TRBD1 TRBV5-4
TGTGCCAGCAGCCCGGCCTCGGGGGCTGCCCACAATGAGCAGTTCTTC CASSPASGAAHNEQFF TRBJ2-1 NA NA TRBV7-2
TGTGCCAGCAGCCAGACTAGCGCGAATGAGCAGTTCTTC CASSQTSANEQFF TRBJ2-1 NA TRBD2 TRBV11-1
TGTGCCAGCAGCTTAATGATCTTGGGGACAGGGTCCTACGAGCAGTACTTC CASSLMILGTGSYEQYF TRBJ2-7 NA TRBD1 TRBV7-9
TGCGCCAGCAGCTCACGAGACACCGAATCCTACGAGCAGTACTTC CASSSRDTESYEQYF TRBJ2-7 NA NA TRBV5-1
TGTGCCAGCAGCCCCGACCAGACGGTTTATGGCTACACCTTC CASSPDQTVYGYTF TRBJ1-2 NA NA TRBV5-6
TGTGCCAGCAGGGCTACCGCGACTAATAATGAAAAACTGTTTTTT CASRATATNNEKLFF TRBJ1-4 NA NA TRBV4-2
TGTGCCAGCAGCTTTAGTTTCTCTGGAAACACCATATATTTT CASSFSFSGNTIYF TRBJ1-3 NA NA TRBV11-2
TGTGCCAGCAGCTTAGCCGGACAGACCAACACTGAAGCTTTCTTT CASSLAGQTNTEAFF TRBJ1-1 NA NA TRBV7-3
TGTGCCAGCAGTGAAGCCGGGACAGGGGGGCGGCAGGCTTTCTTT CASSEAGTGGRQAFF TRBJ1-1 NA TRBD1 TRBV6-1
TGTGCCAGCAGTTTCGGAATAGCGGGTCGCACAGATACGCAGTATTTT CASSFGIAGRTDTQYF TRBJ2-3 many TRBD2 TRBV7-3
TGTGCCAGCAGCTTGTCCGATGGGGCCGGGGAGCTGTTTTTT CASSLSDGAGELFF TRBJ2-2 NA NA TRBV5-6
TGTGCCAGCAGCTTGGCGGGTACCGGGGAGCTGTTTTTT CASSLAGTGELFF TRBJ2-2 NA NA TRBV5-4
TGTGCCAGCAGCTTGATCGTGATTGCGGGACGGACGAACACTGAAGCTTTCTTT CASSLIVIAGRTNTEAFF TRBJ1-1 NA NA TRBV5-5
TGTGCCAGCAGCGGATCGACAGGGGAGCACGAGCAGTACTTC CASSGSTGEHEQYF TRBJ2-7 NA TRBD1 TRBV9
TGTGCCAGTAGCACAACAGGGGACGGTGGCTACACCTTC CASSTTGDGGYTF TRBJ1-2 NA TRBD1 TRBV19
TGTGCCAGCAGCGTAGACAGGGGAACATACAATGAGCAGTTCTTC CASSVDRGTYNEQFF TRBJ2-1 NA TRBD1 TRBV11-2
TGTGCCAGCAGCCCCGGGGCGGGGGTATCGCTGGGGGAGCAGTTCTTC CASSPGAGVSLGEQFF TRBJ2-1 few TRBD2 TRBV9
TGTGCCGAAAGTAGCGGACTAGCGGGTGGAGAGACCCAGTACTTC CAESSGLAGGETQYF TRBJ2-5 NA TRBD2 TRBV30
TGTGCCAGCAGCTTGGGGACAGCTGAAGAGACCCAGTACTTC CASSLGTAEETQYF TRBJ2-5 NA NA TRBV5-8
TGTGCCAGCAGGGCCGGGACAGGGAATAATTCACCCCTCCACTTT CASRAGTGNNSPLHF TRBJ1-6 NA TRBD1 TRBV6-4
TGTGCCAGCAGGGAGGGACGGGCCTCGAACACCGGGGAGCTGTTTTTT CASREGRASNTGELFF TRBJ2-2 once NA TRBV2
TGCGCCAGCAGCCAGGCTGGACACGGCTACGAGCAGTACTTC CASSQAGHGYEQYF TRBJ2-7 NA NA TRBV4-3
TGTGCCAGCTCACCCATCGGGGTGGACACTGAAGCTTTCTTT CASSPIGVDTEAFF TRBJ1-1 NA NA TRBV18
TGTGCCAGCAGCTTGGCGGGGACACTTGTCCACGAGCAGTACTTC CASSLAGTLVHEQYF TRBJ2-7 once NA TRBV5-4
TGTGCCAGCAGCTTAGGGGAAACCGAAGCTTTCTTT CASSLGETEAFF TRBJ1-1 NA NA TRBV7-2
TGTGCCAGCAGCCAAGAATCCGGACAGCGCTTGCGGGGCTACACCTTC CASSQESGQRLRGYTF TRBJ1-2 once NA TRBV4-2
TGTGCCAGCAGTTTACTCATCGGGAATGAGCAGTTCTTC CASSLLIGNEQFF TRBJ2-1 NA NA TRBV12-3/TRBV12-4
TGCGCCAGCAGCTTGGGGCAGGGCGAATCACCCCTCCACTTT CASSLGQGESPLHF TRBJ1-6 NA NA TRBV5-1
TGTGCCAGCAGCGCAGGACCCCCGGGGGGCTACACCTTC CASSAGPPGGYTF TRBJ1-2 NA NA TRBV7-9
TGTGCCAGCAGCCAAGATACAGTCACTGAAGCTTTCTTT CASSQDTVTEAFF TRBJ1-1 NA NA TRBV5-6
TGTGCCAGCAGCCAAAGGACTTTCTCCTACAATGAGCAGTTCTTC CASSQRTFSYNEQFF TRBJ2-1 NA NA TRBV4-2
TGCGCCAGCAGCTTATCCAATGAGCAGTTCTTC CASSLSNEQFF TRBJ2-1 NA NA TRBV5-1
TGTGCCAGCAGTTACTCTACGGGGGGGTCACCCCTCCACTTT CASSYSTGGSPLHF TRBJ1-6 NA NA TRBV6-5
TGTGCCAGCAGTGAATCCGAGGGGGCTAATAGCAATCAGCCCCAGCATTTT CASSESEGANSNQPQHF TRBJ1-5 NA TRBD1 TRBV6-1
TGTGCCAGTAGTATAGATCCTCAGTTCGGTATTGCTTCTGAAGCTTTCTTT CASSIDPQFGIASEAFF TRBJ1-1 NA NA TRBV19
TGTGCCAGCAGCGCCGGGATGCCCTACGAGCAGTACTTC CASSAGMPYEQYF TRBJ2-7 NA NA TRBV13
TGTGCCAGCAGTGCGGTGACAGGGATAAGAGATGGCTACACCTTC CASSAVTGIRDGYTF TRBJ1-2 NA TRBD1 TRBV25-1
TGTGCCAGCAGTGGGACAGGGTGGAATTCACCCCTCCACTTT CASSGTGWNSPLHF TRBJ1-6 NA TRBD1 TRBV25-1
TGCGCCAGCAGCCAACTTCTAGCGGGGGGCCCCCTTGATACGCAGTATTTT CASSQLLAGGPLDTQYF TRBJ2-3 NA TRBD2 TRBV4-3
TGTGCCAGCAGCCAACAGGGGGCGCTGGGTCAGCCCCAGCATTTT CASSQQGALGQPQHF TRBJ1-5 once TRBD1 TRBV6-5
TGTGCCAGCAGCCAAGCCCCACGTGAGGATACGCAGTATTTT CASSQAPREDTQYF TRBJ2-3 NA NA TRBV4-2
TGTGCCAGCAGTTGGGGACTAGCCATTGAGCAGTTCTTC CASSWGLAIEQFF TRBJ2-1 NA TRBD2 TRBV6-2/TRBV6-3
TGTGCCAGCGCCCCCGACAGCATCACAGATACGCAGTATTTT CASAPDSITDTQYF TRBJ2-3 NA NA TRBV2
TGTGCCAGTAGGCAGGGGTTAGGTTCACCCCTCCACTTT CASRQGLGSPLHF TRBJ1-6 once NA TRBV19
TGTGCCAGCAGTTCACACTATGAGCAGTTCTTC CASSSHYEQFF TRBJ2-1 NA NA TRBV6-2/TRBV6-3
TGTGCCACGACAGACGGAGAAAATCAGCCCCAGCATTTT CATTDGENQPQHF TRBJ1-5 NA NA TRBV19